The rows below give T cell receptor beta chains drawn from one sample of a study of beta chain features in type 1 diabetes. Some clones are missing from TCRdb's copy, which holds only in-frame ones; the method was immunoSEQ multiplex PCR. The sample yields some 120,000 clones, 15% to 20% seen once. The sample taken for sequencing was central memory CD4+ T cells from blood. The receptors originated from a man aged 18 to 30 with type 1 diabetes. The CDR3 runs from the conserved cysteine through the conserved F or W.

TRBV6-5	TRBJ2-3	CASGDWPDTQYF
TRBV6-1	TRBJ2-1	CASSEAGRGRNNEQFF
TRBV23-1	TRBJ2-2	CASSPPGLGRGPGELFF
TRBV6-5	TRBJ2-2	CASTLGRSRTGELFF
TRBV7-9	TRBJ1-1	CASSLARELAEAFF
TRBV5-1	TRBJ2-7	CASSVPGTGREQYF
TRBV7-9	TRBJ2-7	CASSFSSGDEQYF
TRBV19	TRBJ1-5	CASRPMDHQPQHF
TRBV4-2	TRBJ2-1	CASSQDSGGDNEQFF
TRBV2	TRBJ2-3	CASRMGQITDTQYF
TRBV7-9	TRBJ2-7	CASSQDYREQYF
TRBV19	TRBJ2-1	CASNDGPFRGEQFF
TRBV14	TRBJ1-1	CASSQVSRSNTEAFF
TRBV7-8	TRBJ1-1	CASSLRMNTEAFF
TRBV20-1	TRBJ1-5	CSAKSEGVWHF
TRBV7-2	TRBJ2-1	CASSLGQLGYNEQFF
TRBV2	TRBJ2-1	CARTGGEDEQFF
TRBV13	TRBJ2-7	CASSLGSSYEQYF
TRBV7-7	TRBJ2-1	CASSLAGADEQFF
TRBV5-1	TRBJ2-3	CASSAQPDSQGTDTQYF
TRBV7-9	TRBJ1-1	CASSLKGTDTEAFF
TRBV7-2	TRBJ2-1	CASSTRGGQANEQFF
TRBV29-1	TRBJ2-2	CSVESPSTGELFF
TRBV30	TRBJ2-3	CAFFRGFSTDTQYF
TRBV13	TRBJ1-6	CASSSRQGRNSPLHF
TRBV7-2	TRBJ2-7	CASSLGGTQYEQYF
TRBV9	TRBJ2-1	CASSVGGQGNEQFF
TRBV5-4	TRBJ2-1	CASSHSGAGDEQFF
TRBV4-1	TRBJ2-5	CASSPTPTHETQYF
TRBV9	TRBJ2-1	CASSVTSGRDNEQFF
TRBV7-2	TRBJ2-7	CASSISGTGGYEQYF
TRBV4-3	TRBJ2-4	CASSPQRGLSHIQYF
TRBV7-6	TRBJ2-7	CASSPKLAGGNKASYEQYF
TRBV30	TRBJ2-1	CAWSTGQGNEQFF
TRBV4-3	TRBJ2-7	CASSQDNRPISSYEQYF
TRBV5-1	TRBJ2-3	CASSPGLVADTQYF
TRBV7-2	TRBJ1-1	CASSLLMGEAFF
TRBV25-1	TRBJ2-4	CASSPDSIKNIQYF
TRBV30	TRBJ2-7	CAWTPGQGWEQYF
TRBV30	TRBJ1-5	CAWSVGGGSGTQHF
TRBV4-2	TRBJ1-2	CASSQAAVNGYTF
TRBV2	TRBJ1-1	CASRGTGGGTEAFF
TRBV4-3	TRBJ2-3	CASSQDLVGDTQYF
TRBV6-5	TRBJ1-6	CASSQPSTGAPLHF
TRBV29-1	TRBJ1-2	CSALGLDDGYTF
TRBV18	NA	CASSPSVRNYEQYF
TRBV2	TRBJ2-7	CASRLAAYEQYF
TRBV28	TRBJ2-3	CASSYPFAGATDTQYF